The following is a T cell receptor (beta chain) sequence with its context. This sample is part of a study of blood T cell repertoires in COVID-19. For the study at large: Recovered Cohort 3 donors showed two negative PCRs, clearance, or symptom resolution. The analysed material was cDNA or gDNA that came from T cells, B-cell-depleted T cells, or PBMCs.

The data were produced by immunoSEQ multiplex PCR, yet TCRdb's version contains in-frame clones alone and is incomplete. This table has some 200,000 clones, around 86% appearing once. Participants' reported clinical history set cohort assignment. Trimming pared 3 bases from V and 2 bases from J, leaving 15 bases between. The CDR3 loop spans 15 amino acids. From germline, CDR1 is SGDLS and CDR2 YYNGEE. Specimen: PBMCs or T cells enriched from blood (not recorded which). This TCR was sampled from a man aged 30 to 39 in a cohort exposed to, infected with or recovered from COVID-19 (not recorded which). The genes are TRBV9 and TRBJ2-7; D possibly corresponds to TRBD1 (5 bases). The CDR3 DNA reads as TGTGCCAGCAGCGGCCCAGACCGACAGCCCTACGAGCAGTACTTC. Translation: CASSGPDRQPYEQYF.